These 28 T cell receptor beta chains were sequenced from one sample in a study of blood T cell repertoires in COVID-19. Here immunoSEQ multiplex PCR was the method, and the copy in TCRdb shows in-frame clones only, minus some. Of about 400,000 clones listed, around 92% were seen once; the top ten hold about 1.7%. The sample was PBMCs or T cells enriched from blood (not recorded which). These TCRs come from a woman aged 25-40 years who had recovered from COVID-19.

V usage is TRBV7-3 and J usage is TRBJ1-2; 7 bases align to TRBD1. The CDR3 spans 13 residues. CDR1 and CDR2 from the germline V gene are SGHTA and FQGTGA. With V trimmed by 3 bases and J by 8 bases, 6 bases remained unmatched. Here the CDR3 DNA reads TGTGCCAGCAGCTTGATTGACAGGGAAGGCTACACCTTC. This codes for CASSLIDREGYTF.

The CDR3 loop is CASSLQADTGNTIYF. As DNA, the CDR3 is TGTGCCAGCAGCTTACAGGCAGACACTGGAAACACCATATATTTT. The chain couples TRBV7-9 to TRBJ1-3; D is unclear. The CDR3 contains 15 residues. V was shortened by 2 bases and J by 2 bases, with 10 bases between the two germline ends. CDR1 is SEHNR and CDR2 is FQNEAQ in the germline V gene (reference sequence).

CDR3 sequence reads: CASSRDYQETQYF. The CDR3 region has the DNA TGTGCCAGTAGCCGGGACTACCAAGAGACCCAGTACTTC. J is TRBJ2-5 and V is TRBV2; maybe TRBD2 (6 bases). The germline gives CDR1 SNHLY, CDR2 FYNNEI. This CDR3 has 13 residues. Trimming removed 9 bases at V and 0 bases at J, with 11 bases between.

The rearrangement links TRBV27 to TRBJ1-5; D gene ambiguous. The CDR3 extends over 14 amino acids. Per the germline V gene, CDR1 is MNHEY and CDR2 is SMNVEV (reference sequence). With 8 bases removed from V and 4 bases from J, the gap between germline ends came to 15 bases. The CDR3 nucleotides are TGTGCCAGCTCGGACCTAGCGGCGAATCAGCCCCAGCATTTT. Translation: CASSDLAANQPQHF.

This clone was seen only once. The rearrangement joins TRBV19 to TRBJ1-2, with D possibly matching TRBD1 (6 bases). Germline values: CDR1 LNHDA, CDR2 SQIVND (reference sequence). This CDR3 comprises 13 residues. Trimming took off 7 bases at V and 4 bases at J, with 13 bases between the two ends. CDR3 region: CASNPGAGYGYTF. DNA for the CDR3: TGTGCCAGTAACCCAGGGGCAGGCTATGGCTACACCTTC.

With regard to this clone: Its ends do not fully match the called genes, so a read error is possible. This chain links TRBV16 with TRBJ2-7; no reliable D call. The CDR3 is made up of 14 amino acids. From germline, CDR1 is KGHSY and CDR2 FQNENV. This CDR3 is CASSQLLAASTRHF. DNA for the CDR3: TGTGCCAGCAGCCAATTACTCGCAGCCTCGACACGCCACTTC.

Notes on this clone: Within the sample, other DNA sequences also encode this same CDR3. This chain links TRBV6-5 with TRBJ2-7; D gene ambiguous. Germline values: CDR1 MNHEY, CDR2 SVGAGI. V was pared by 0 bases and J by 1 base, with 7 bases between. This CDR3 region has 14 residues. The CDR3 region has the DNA TGTGCCAGCAGTTACTCTGGTAGTTCCTACGAGCAGTACTTC. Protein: CASSYSGSSYEQYF.

CDR3 in amino acids: CASSLSRTYEQYF. In DNA, the CDR3 is TGTGCCAGCAGTTTGTCCAGAACCTACGAGCAGTACTTC. V and J are TRBV27 and TRBJ2-7, with D unresolved. The CDR3 covers 13 residues. The germline gives CDR1 MNHEY, CDR2 SMNVEV (reference sequence). The V end was cut by 3 bases, the J end by 2 bases, with 8 bases between.

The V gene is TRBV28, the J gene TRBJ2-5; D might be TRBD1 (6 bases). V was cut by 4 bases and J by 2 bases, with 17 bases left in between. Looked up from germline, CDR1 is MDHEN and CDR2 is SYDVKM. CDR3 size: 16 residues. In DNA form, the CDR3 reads TGTGCCAGCAGTTCCCGCTACAGGGAACTACAAGAGACCCAGTACTTC. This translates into CASSSRYRELQETQYF.

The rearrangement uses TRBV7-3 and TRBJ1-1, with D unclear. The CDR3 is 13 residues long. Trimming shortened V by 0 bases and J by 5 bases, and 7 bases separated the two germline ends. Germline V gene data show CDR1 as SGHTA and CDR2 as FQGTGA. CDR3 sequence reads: CASSLTLATEAFF. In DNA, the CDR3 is TGTGCCAGCAGCTTAACGTTAGCGACTGAAGCTTTCTTT.

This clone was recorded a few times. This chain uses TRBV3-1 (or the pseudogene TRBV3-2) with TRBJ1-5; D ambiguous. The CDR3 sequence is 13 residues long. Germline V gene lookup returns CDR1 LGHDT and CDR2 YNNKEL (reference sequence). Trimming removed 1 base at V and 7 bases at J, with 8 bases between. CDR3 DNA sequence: TGTGCCAGCAGCCAAGGTCGGTTCCAGCCCCAGCATTTT. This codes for CASSQGRFQPQHF.

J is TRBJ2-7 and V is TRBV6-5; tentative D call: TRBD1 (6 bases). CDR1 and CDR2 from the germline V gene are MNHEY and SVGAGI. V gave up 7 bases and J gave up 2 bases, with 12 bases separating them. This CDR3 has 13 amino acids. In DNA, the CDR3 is TGTGCCAGCAAGCGGACAGATCCCTACGAGCAGTACTTC. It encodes CASKRTDPYEQYF.

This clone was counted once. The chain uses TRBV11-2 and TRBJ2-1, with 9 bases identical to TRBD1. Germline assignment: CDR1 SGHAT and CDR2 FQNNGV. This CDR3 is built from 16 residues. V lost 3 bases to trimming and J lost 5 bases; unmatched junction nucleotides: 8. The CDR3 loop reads CASSLGWDRVHNEQFF. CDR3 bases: TGTGCCAGCAGCTTGGGCTGGGACAGGGTTCACAATGAGCAGTTCTTC.

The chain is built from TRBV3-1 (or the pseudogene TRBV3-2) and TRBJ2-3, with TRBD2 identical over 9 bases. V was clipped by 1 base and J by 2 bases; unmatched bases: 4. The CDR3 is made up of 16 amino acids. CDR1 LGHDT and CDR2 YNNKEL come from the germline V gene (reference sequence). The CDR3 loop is CASSQGASGNTDTQYF. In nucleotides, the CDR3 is TGTGCCAGCAGCCAAGGAGCTAGCGGGAACACAGATACGCAGTATTTT.

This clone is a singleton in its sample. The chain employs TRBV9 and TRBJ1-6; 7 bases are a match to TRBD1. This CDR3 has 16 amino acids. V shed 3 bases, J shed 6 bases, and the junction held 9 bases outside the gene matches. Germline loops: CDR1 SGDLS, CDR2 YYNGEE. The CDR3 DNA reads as TGTGCCAGCAGCGCACCCGGGCAGGGGGGTAATTCACCCCTCCACTTT. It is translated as CASSAPGQGGNSPLHF.

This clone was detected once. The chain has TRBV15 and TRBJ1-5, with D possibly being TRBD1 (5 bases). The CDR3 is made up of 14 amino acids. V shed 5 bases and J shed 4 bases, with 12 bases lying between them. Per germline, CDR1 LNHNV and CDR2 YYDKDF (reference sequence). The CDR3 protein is CATSSGLPNQPQHF. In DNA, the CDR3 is TGTGCCACCAGCTCGGGACTGCCAAATCAGCCCCAGCATTTT.

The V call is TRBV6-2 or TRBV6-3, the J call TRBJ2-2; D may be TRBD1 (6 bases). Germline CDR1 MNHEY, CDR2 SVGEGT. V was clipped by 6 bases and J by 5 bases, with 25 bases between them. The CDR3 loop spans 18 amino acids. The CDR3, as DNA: TGTGCCAGCAGCGGACTTAAAACGGGACACCTTCCAACCGGGGAGCTGTTTTTT. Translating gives CASSGLKTGHLPTGELFF.

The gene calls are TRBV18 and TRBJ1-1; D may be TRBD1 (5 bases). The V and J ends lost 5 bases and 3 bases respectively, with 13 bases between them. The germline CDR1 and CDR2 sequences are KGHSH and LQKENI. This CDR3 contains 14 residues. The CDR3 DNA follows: TGTGCCAGCTCAACCCAGCGGGGGTACACTGAAGCTTTCTTT. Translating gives CASSTQRGYTEAFF.

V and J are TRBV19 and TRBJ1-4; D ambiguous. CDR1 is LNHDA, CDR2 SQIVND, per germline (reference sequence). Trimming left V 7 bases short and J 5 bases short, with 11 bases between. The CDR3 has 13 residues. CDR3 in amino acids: CASNTDRNEKLFF. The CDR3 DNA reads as TGTGCCAGTAATACCGATCGGAATGAAAAACTGTTTTTT.

Here the CDR3 DNA reads TGTGCCAGCAGCCCGGGACAGGGGAAGGCTGAAGCTTTCTTT. Protein: CASSPGQGKAEAFF. This chain uses TRBV11-3 with TRBJ1-1; 10 positions match TRBD1. Germline-derived CDR1 and CDR2 are SGHNT and YENEEA. The ends lost 5 bases at V and 6 bases at J; junction bases unmatched: 6. The length of the CDR3 is 14 residues.

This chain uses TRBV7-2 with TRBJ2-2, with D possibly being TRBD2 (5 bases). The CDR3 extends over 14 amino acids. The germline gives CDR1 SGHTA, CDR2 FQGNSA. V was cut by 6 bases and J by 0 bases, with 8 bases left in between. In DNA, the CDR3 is TGTGCCAGCAGGCCGGACTCGAACACCGGGGAGCTGTTTTTT. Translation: CASRPDSNTGELFF.

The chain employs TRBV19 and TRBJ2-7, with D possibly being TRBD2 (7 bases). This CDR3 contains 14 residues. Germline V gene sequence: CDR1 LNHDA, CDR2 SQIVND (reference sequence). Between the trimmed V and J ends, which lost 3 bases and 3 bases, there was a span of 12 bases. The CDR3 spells CASSIRGGGYEQYF. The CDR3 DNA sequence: TGTGCCAGTAGTATCAGAGGGGGGGGCTACGAGCAGTACTTC.

The CDR3 sequence: CASSLVARRSEQFF. The CDR3 region has the DNA TGTGCCAGCAGTTTGGTCGCGAGGCGCAGTGAGCAGTTCTTC. The chain recombines TRBV28 with TRBJ2-1, with no clear D. Germline assignment: CDR1 MDHEN and CDR2 SYDVKM. The CDR3 sequence is 14 residues long. The V end lost 3 bases, the J end lost 9 bases, and 15 bases lay between the germline ends.

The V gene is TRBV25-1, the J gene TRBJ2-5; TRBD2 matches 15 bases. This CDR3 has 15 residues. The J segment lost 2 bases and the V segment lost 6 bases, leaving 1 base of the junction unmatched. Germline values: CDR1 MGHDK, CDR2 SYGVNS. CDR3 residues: CASRGTSGGQETQYF. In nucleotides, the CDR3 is TGTGCCAGCAGGGGGACTAGCGGGGGGCAAGAGACCCAGTACTTC. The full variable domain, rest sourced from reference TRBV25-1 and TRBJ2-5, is EADIYQTPRYLVIGTGKKITLECSQTMGHDKMYWYQQDPGMELHLIHYSYGVNSTEKGDLSSESTVSRIRTEHFPLTLESARPSHTSQYLCASRGTSGGQETQYFGPGTRLLVL.

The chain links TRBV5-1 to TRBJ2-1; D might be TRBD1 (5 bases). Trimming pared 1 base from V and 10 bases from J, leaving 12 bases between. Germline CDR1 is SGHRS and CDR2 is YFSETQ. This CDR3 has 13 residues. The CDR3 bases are TGCGCCAGCAGCTTGCCAGGGTCGCGGGAGCAGTTCTTC. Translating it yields CASSLPGSREQFF.

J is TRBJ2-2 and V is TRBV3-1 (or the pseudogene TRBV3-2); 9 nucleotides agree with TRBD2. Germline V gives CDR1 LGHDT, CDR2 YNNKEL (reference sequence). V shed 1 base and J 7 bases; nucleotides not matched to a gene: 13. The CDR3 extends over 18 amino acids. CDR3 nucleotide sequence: TGTGCCAGCAGCCAAGGGGGTAGCGGGAGCGGTAAAAACGGGGAGCTGTTTTTT. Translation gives CASSQGGSGSGKNGELFF.

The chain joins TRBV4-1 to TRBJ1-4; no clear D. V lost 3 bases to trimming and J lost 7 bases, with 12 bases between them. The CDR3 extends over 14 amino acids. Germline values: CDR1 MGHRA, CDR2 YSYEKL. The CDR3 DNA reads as TGCGCCAGCAGCCATGATCGGGGAGGTGAAAAACTGTTTTTT. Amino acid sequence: CASSHDRGGEKLFF.

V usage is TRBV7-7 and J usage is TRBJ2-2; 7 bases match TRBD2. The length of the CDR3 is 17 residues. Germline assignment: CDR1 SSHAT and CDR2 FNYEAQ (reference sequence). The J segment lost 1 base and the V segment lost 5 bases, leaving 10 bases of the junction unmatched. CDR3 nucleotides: TGTGCCAGCAGCGCCCGGCCAGGACTAGGGAACACCGGGGAGCTGTTTTTT. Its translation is CASSARPGLGNTGELFF. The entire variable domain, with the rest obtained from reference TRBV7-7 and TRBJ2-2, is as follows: GAGVSQSPRYKVTKRGQDVTLRCDPISSHATLYWYQQALGQGPEFLTYFNYEAQPDKSGLPSDRFSAERPEGSISTLTIQRTEQRDSAMYRCASSARPGLGNTGELFFGEGSRLTVL.